This T cell receptor (beta chain) comes out of a study of T cell repertoires in aging, cancer and after chemotherapy. Across the whole study: The full dataset contained several million TCR reads. Study-wide results and limits: Age-matched healthy donors had significantly more diverse, less clonal blood TCR repertoires than untreated cancer patients. Across the chemotherapy interval, each cancer cohort showed higher median generation probability, suggesting thymic rebound.

As for this clonotype: What it binds is unknown.

Multiplex touch-down PCR with TRB-A/B primers amplified rearranged V-D-J TRB sequences. One entry per CDR3 protein, called by TCRdb with MiXCR from the multiplex PCR reads. The data show about 6,200 distinct CDR3 sequences, approximately 31% seen once. The template was genomic DNA from peripheral blood, not RNA. This receptor was obtained from a human donor with a blood cancer. The sample consisted of blood.

The chain's CDR3 is CSARDYSGRANYNEQFF. The CDR3 nucleotides read TGCAGTGCTAGAGACTATAGCGGGAGAGCTAATTACAATGAGCAGTTCTTC. The rearrangement links TRBV20-1 to TRBJ2-1; TRBD2 aligns across 9 bases. The CDR3 loop spans 17 amino acids. CDR1 is DFQATT and CDR2 is SNEGSKA in the germline V gene (reference sequence). Losses at the gene ends were 0 bases for V and 4 bases for J; bases not matched to a gene: 10.